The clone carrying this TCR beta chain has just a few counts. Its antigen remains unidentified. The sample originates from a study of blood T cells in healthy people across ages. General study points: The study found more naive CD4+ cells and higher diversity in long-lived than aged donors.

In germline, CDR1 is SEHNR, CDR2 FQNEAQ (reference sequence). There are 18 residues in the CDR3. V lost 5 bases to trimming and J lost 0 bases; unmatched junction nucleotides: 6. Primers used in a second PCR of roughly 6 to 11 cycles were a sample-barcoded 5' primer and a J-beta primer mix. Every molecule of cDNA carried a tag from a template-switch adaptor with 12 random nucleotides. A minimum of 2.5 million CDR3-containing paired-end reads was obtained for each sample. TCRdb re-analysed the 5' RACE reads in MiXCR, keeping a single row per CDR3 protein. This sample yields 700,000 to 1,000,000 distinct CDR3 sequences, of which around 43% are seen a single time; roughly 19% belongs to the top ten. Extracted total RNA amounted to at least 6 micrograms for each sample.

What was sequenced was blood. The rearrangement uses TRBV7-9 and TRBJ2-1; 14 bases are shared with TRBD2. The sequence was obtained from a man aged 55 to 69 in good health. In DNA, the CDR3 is TGTGCCAGCAGCAAGGGACTAGCGGGGGTCTACTCCTACAATGAGCAGTTCTTC. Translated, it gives CASSKGLAGVYSYNEQFF.